Shown below are 14 T cell receptor beta chains from a single sample sequenced in a study of identical twins. MiXCR, run by TCRdb on the 5' RACE reads, gives a single entry per CDR3 protein. The data contain fewer than 250,000 distinct CDR3 sequences, around 7.6% of them singletons. The data also belong to a second study, concerning yellow fever vaccine responses in identical twins.

Sequenced sample: CD8+ T cells sorted from blood. These receptors came from a young woman in good health.

The chain joins TRBV7-9 to TRBJ2-7, with 7 bases fitting TRBD2. CDR3 length: 17 residues. Per germline, CDR1 SEHNR and CDR2 FQNEAQ (reference sequence). J lost 3 bases, V lost 4 bases, and 15 bases had no gene match. The CDR3 bases are TGTGCCAGCAGCTCCAAAGCCGGGACTAAAACCCACTACGAGCAGTACTTC. Protein product: CASSSKAGTKTHYEQYF.

The V and J genes are TRBV6-5 and TRBJ2-7, with TRBD1 matching 9 bases. CDR1 and CDR2 from the germline V gene are MNHEY and SVGAGI. Trimming took 4 bases from V and 8 from J; bases not matched to a gene: 9. The CDR3 spans 14 residues. CDR3 protein: CASSSWTGDIKQYF. The CDR3 region has the DNA TGTGCCAGCAGTTCATGGACAGGGGATATCAAGCAGTACTTC.

This clonotype was counted only a few times. The genes are TRBV7-6 and TRBJ2-3, with 7 bases matching TRBD2. Per the germline V gene, CDR1 is SGHVS and CDR2 is FNYEAQ. V shed 5 bases and J 5 bases; nucleotides not matched to a gene: 7. The CDR3 extends over 14 amino acids. CDR3 residues: CASSLGGVGDTQYF. CDR3 coding DNA: TGTGCCAGCAGCCTGGGGGGGGTCGGAGATACGCAGTATTTT.

The gene calls are TRBV19 and TRBJ2-3; TRBD2 is a possible D gene (5 bases). Trimming stripped 4 bases from V and 0 bases from J, with 8 bases between. The germline V gene has CDR1 LNHDA and CDR2 SQIVND (reference sequence). This CDR3 has 14 residues. The CDR3 reads CASSTWTSTDTQYF. CDR3 sequence (DNA): TGTGCCAGTAGTACCTGGACTAGCACAGATACGCAGTATTTT.

This clonotype came up many times. The chain joins TRBV7-9 to TRBJ2-7, with 8 bases lining up with TRBD1. CDR3 length: 13 residues. Per germline, CDR1 SEHNR and CDR2 FQNEAQ (reference sequence). V gave up 1 base and J gave up 6 bases; unmatched junction bases: 2. Here the CDR3 reads CASSLGGTGEQYV. In DNA, the CDR3 is TGTGCCAGCAGCTTAGGAGGGACAGGCGAGCAGTACGTC.

The chain combines TRBV7-8 with TRBJ2-1; D may correspond to TRBD1 or TRBD2 (5 bases each). CDR3 length: 16 amino acids. In germline, CDR1 is SGHVS, CDR2 FQNEAQ. Trimming pared 1 base from V and 7 bases from J, leaving 17 bases between. In nucleotides, the CDR3 is TGTGCCAGCAGCTTAGAGGGGAGTAGGGGTTGGAATGAGCAGTTCTTC. This sequence encodes CASSLEGSRGWNEQFF.

This clonotype was found many times. This chain joins TRBV29-1 and TRBJ2-7; the D gene could be TRBD1 or TRBD2 (5 bases each). V was clipped by 6 bases and J by 5 bases, with 17 bases between them. The CDR3 totals 13 residues. CDR1 and CDR2 from the germline V gene are SQVTM and ANQGSEA. CDR3 region: CSVRGGRSDEQYF. The CDR3 DNA reads as TGCAGCGTGAGGGGCGGCAGGAGCGACGAGCAGTACTTC.

This clonotype has more than one count but fewer than ten. J is TRBJ1-1 and V is TRBV3-1; TRBD1 might be the D (5 bases). CDR1 and CDR2 from the germline V gene are LGHDT and YNNKEL (reference sequence). V shed 0 bases and J shed 4 bases, with 18 bases lying between them. The CDR3 loop spans 17 amino acids. CDR3 DNA sequence: TGTGCCAGCAGCCAAGAAGTCCCAGCGGTAGGGACCACTGAAGCTTTCTTT. Translated: CASSQEVPAVGTTEAFF.

This sequence joins TRBV9 and TRBJ1-2; TRBD1 matches at 8 bases. V gave up 2 bases and J gave up 7 bases; unmatched junction bases: 7. Germline V CDR1 and CDR2: SGDLS, YYNGEE. This CDR3 has 14 amino acids. CDR3 bases: TGTGCCAGCAGCGTCGTCGGACAGGGTAGTGGCTACACCTTC. This translates into CASSVVGQGSGYTF.

In its sample, this clonotype was seen a few times. This chain uses TRBV3-1 with TRBJ1-1; D is unclear. In germline, CDR1 is LGHDT, CDR2 YNNKEL (reference sequence). The CDR3 runs to 15 residues. Between the trimmed V and J ends, which lost 1 base and 1 base, there was a span of 10 bases. This CDR3 reads CASSQGWRENTEAFF. DNA for the CDR3: TGTGCCAGCAGCCAAGGATGGAGAGAGAACACTGAAGCTTTCTTT.

This clonotype was counted a few times. V usage is TRBV6-1 and J usage is TRBJ1-5; D possibly corresponds to TRBD1 (5 bases). Germline V CDR1 and CDR2: MNHNS, SASEGT. CDR3 length: 14 residues. Trimming left V 1 base short and J 4 bases short, with 8 bases between. The CDR3 protein is CASSEGQYNQPQHF. The CDR3, as DNA: TGTGCCAGCAGTGAAGGACAGTATAATCAGCCCCAGCATTTT.

As regards this clonotype: This could be a read error, since a much larger clone is one nucleotide away. The chain uses TRBV10-2 and TRBJ2-1, with no clear D. This CDR3 region has 18 residues. The germline CDR1 and CDR2 sequences are WSHSY and SAAADI. V was cut by 10 bases and J by 0 bases, with 25 bases left in between. CDR3 sequence reads: CATHTPPGHQSSYNEQFF. CDR3 nucleotide sequence: TGCGCCACCCATACCCCGCCAGGTCACCAGAGCTCCTACAATGAGCAGTTCTTC.

V and J are TRBV2 and TRBJ2-7; D possibly matches TRBD1 or TRBD2 (6 bases each). V dropped 8 bases and J dropped 6 bases, with 8 bases sitting between them. Germline V lookup: CDR1 SNHLY, CDR2 FYNNEI. This CDR3 has 10 residues. The CDR3 loop reads CASGGREQYV. Written as DNA, the CDR3 is TGTGCCAGCGGGGGGCGCGAGCAGTACGTC.

There are a few counts of this clonotype. The genes are TRBV4-1 and TRBJ2-7; TRBD1 might be the D (6 bases). The V end was cut by 0 bases, the J end by 5 bases, with 14 bases between. This CDR3 spans 15 amino acids. From germline, CDR1 is MGHRA and CDR2 YSYEKL. The CDR3 loop is CASSQERGQIHEQYV. The CDR3 bases are TGCGCCAGCAGCCAAGAGCGCGGACAGATCCACGAGCAGTACGTC.